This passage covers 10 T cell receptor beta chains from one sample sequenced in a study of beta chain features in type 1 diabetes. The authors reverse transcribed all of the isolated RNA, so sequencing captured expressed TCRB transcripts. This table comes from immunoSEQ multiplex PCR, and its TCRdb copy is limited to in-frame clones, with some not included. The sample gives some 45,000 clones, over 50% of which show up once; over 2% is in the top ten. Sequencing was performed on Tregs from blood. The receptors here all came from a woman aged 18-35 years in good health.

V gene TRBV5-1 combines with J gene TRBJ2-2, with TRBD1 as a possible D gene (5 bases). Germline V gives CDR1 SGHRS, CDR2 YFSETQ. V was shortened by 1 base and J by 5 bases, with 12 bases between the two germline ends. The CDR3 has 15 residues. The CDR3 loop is CASSLSQVKTGELFF. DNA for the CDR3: TGCGCCAGCAGCTTGTCACAGGTTAAAACCGGGGAGCTGTTTTTT.

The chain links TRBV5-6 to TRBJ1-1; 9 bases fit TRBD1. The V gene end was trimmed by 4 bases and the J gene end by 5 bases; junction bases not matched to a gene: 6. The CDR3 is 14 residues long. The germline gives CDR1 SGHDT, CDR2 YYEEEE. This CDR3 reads CASSTGTGKTEAFF. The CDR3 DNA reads TGTGCCAGCAGCACCGGGACAGGGAAGACTGAAGCTTTCTTT.

The CDR3 coding sequence is TGCGCCAGCAGGGTAGCTAGCCCGTACGAGCAGTACTTC. Its translation is CASRVASPYEQYF. V usage is TRBV5-1 and J usage is TRBJ2-7; a weak D match, TRBD2 (5 bases). Between the trimmed V and J ends, which lost 5 bases and 4 bases, there was a span of 13 bases. Germline V lookup: CDR1 SGHRS, CDR2 YFSETQ. The CDR3 is 13 amino acids.

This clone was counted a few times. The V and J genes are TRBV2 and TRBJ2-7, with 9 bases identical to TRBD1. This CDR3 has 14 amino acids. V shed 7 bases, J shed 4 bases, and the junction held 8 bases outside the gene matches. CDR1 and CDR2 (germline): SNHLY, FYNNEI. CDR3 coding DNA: TGTGCCAGCAACGAACAGGGGGCGCGGTACGAGCAGTACTTC. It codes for CASNEQGARYEQYF.

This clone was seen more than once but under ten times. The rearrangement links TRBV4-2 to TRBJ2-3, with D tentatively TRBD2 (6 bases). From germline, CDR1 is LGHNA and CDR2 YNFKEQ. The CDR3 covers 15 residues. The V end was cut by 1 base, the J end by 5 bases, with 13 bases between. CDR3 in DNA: TGTGCCAGCAGCCAAGCGGTAGCGGCGGGAGATACGCAGTATTTT. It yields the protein CASSQAVAAGDTQYF.

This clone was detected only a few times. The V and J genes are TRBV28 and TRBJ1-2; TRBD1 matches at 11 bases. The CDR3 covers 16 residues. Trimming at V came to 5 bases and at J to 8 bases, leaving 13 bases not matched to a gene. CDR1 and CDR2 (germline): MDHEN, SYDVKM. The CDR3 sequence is CASSPPGQGVGQGYTF. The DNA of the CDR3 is TGTGCCAGCAGTCCTCCGGGACAGGGGGTTGGGCAAGGCTACACCTTC.

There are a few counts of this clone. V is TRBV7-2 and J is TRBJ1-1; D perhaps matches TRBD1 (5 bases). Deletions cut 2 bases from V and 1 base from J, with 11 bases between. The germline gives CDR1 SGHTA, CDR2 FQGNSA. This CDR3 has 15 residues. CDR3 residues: CASSLRGQGNTEAFF. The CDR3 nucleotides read TGTGCCAGCAGCTTAAGGGGCCAGGGGAACACTGAAGCTTTCTTT. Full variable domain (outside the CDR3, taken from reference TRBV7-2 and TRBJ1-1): GAGVSQSPSNKVTEKGKDVELRCDPISGHTALYWYRQSLGQGLEFLIYFQGNSAPDKSGLPSDRFSAERTGGSVSTLTIQRTQQEDSAVYLCASSLRGQGNTEAFFGQGTRLTVV.

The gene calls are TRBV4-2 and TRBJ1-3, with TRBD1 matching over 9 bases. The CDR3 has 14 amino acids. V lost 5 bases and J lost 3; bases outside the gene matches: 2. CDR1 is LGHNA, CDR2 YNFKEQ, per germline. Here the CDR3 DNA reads TGTGCCAGCAGCGACAGGGGGGTTGGAAACACCATATATTTT. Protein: CASSDRGVGNTIYF.

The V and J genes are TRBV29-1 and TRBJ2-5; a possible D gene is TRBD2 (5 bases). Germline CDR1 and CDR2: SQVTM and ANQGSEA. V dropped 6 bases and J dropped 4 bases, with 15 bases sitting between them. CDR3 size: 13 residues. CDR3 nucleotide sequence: TGCAGCGTCAATTTTTTGAGCGGAGAGACCCAGTACTTC. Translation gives CSVNFLSGETQYF. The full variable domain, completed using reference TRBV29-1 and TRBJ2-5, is SAVISQKPSRDICQRGTSLTIQCQVDSQVTMMFWYRQQPGQSLTLIATANQGSEATYESGFVIDKFPISRPNLTFSTLTVSNMSPEDSSIYLCSVNFLSGETQYFGPGTRLLVL.

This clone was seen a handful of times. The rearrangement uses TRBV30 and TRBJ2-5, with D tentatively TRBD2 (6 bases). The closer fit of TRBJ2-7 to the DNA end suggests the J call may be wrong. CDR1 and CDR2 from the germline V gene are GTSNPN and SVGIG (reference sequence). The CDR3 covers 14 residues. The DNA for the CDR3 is TGTGCCTGGAGTGTCGCGGGATTCTCCTACGAGCAGTACTTC. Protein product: CAWSVAGFSYEQYF.